This TCR beta chain derives from a study of a mutant IDH1 vaccine in newly diagnosed glioma. The repertoire was sequenced with immunoSEQ multiplex PCR; TCRdb's copy has only in-frame clones and lacks some. Of about 36,000 clones listed, roughly 78% were seen once; the top ten hold 7.5% to 10%. As for time point: baseline, week 1 (first vaccination visit). Treatment: pre-vaccination baseline after standard-of-care therapy. The clonotype originates from a man aged 40-49 years with glioma. Some clones in this sample may be carry-over from other donors' samples. This sample comprised PBMCs, obtained from a glioma patient treated with radiotherapy, temozolomide or both.

This CDR3 is CASSPGRVGDYGYTF. For the CDR3, the DNA is TGCGCCAGCAGCCCGGGAAGGGTCGGGGACTATGGCTACACCTTC. J is TRBJ1-2 and V is TRBV5-1; D not certain. In germline, CDR1 is SGHRS, CDR2 YFSETQ. The CDR3 totals 15 residues. V dropped 4 bases and J dropped 3 bases, with 16 bases sitting between them.